The clone carrying this T cell receptor beta chain occurred a few times. Its antigen is unidentified. The entry originates in a study of T cells in Graves' hyperthyroidism and ophthalmopathy. Looking at the study overall: Once the initial diagnosis was made, peripheral blood was obtained before any treatment.

Study-wide results and limits: Within blood appeared most thyroid clonotypes that had expanded above 0.001. A model of 13 V-J features distinguished ophthalmopathy from stable hyperthyroidism.

Clinical symptoms, serum thyroxine and TRAb, thyroid ultrasound and orbital computed tomography together formed the diagnostic basis. Amplification of TCR beta CDR3 regions used RNA as the template. Primed by the HTBI set, a first-round RT-PCR was run on the TCR CDR3. MiXCR, run by TCRdb on the multiplex PCR reads, gives a single entry per CDR3 protein. Here the sample spans a few hundred thousand distinct CDR3 sequences, nearly 15% being singletons. Sequenced input: blood. The receptor was isolated from a woman between 50 and 59 years old with Graves' hyperthyroidism that later progressed to Graves' ophthalmopathy.

CDR3 amino acids: CASSYKDRENQPQHF. CDR3 nucleotides: TGTGCCAGCAGCTATAAGGACAGGGAAAATCAGCCCCAGCATTTT. The chain is built from TRBV5-6 and TRBJ1-5, with 8 bases lining up with TRBD1. V was clipped by 3 bases and J by 4 bases; unmatched bases: 6. This CDR3 comprises 15 residues. Germline loops: CDR1 SGHDT, CDR2 YYEEEE.